This paragraph covers one T cell receptor beta chain sequence. This sample is drawn from a study of T cell changes during pregnancy in multiple sclerosis. The repertoire was sequenced with immunoSEQ multiplex PCR; TCRdb's copy has only in-frame clones and lacks some. The sample lists about 35,000 clones; around nine tenths were seen once. V trimming: 5 bases; J trimming: 4 bases; junction bases outside the gene matches: 13. This CDR3 contains 17 residues. The germline V gene encodes CDR1 MDHEN and CDR2 SYDVKM. Sample: peripheral blood, taken in the third trimester of pregnancy. The receptor's source is a female donor in good health, enrolled as a control in a pregnancy study. J is TRBJ2-3 and V is TRBV28; 9 positions match TRBD2. This CDR3 is CASSPPGLASIADTQYF. The CDR3 coding sequence is TGTGCCAGCAGTCCCCCGGGACTAGCCTCTATTGCAGATACGCAGTATTTT.